This T cell receptor (beta chain) was profiled in a study of regulatory T cells in long-lasting Graves disease. Turning to the study itself: With positive TSH receptor antibodies and over 5 years of antithyroid drugs, Graves' disease was considered persistent.

This CDR3 is 10 amino acids long. V dropped 0 bases and J dropped 10 bases, with 3 bases sitting between them. CDR1 is SNHLY, CDR2 FYNNEI, per germline. This clonotype was counted many times. Sample time point: persistent/refractory GD, antithyroid drugs over 5 years with positive TRAb. TCR sequences were obtained from RNA taken from PBMCs. Arm-PCR of CDR3 regions with iRepertoire HTBI primers generated TCR beta libraries. One entry per CDR3 protein results from TCRdb running MiXCR on the multiplex PCR reads. Of roughly 500,000 distinct CDR3 sequences listed, 20% to 25% are singletons. This TCR came from a female donor with Graves disease. This material consisted of peripheral blood mononuclear cells (PBMCs), taken when the disease was refractory, from a patient treated with antithyroid drugs. The rearrangement links TRBV2 to TRBJ1-1; D uncertain. CDR3 in DNA: TGTGCCAGCAGTGAAGCCTTAGCTTTCTTT. Its translation is CASSEALAFF.